Sequencing of this TCR beta chain was carried out in a study of blood T cells in healthy people across ages. This CDR3 is 14 amino acids long. Between the trimmed V and J ends, which lost 5 bases and 9 bases, there was a span of 19 bases. Sample-barcoded 5' priming and a J-beta primer mix drove a second PCR of roughly 7 to 11 cycles. Every individual sample yielded 2.5 million or more paired-end reads (each containing CDR3). TCRdb called the 5' RACE reads again in MiXCR, with one record for every CDR3 protein. Of 1.4 million to 1.5 million distinct CDR3 sequences in the sample, roughly 45% were seen once.

This TCR derives from a woman between 18 and 30 years old in good health. Sequenced input: blood. The V call is TRBV12-3 or TRBV12-4, the J call TRBJ1-1, with D possibly being TRBD1 (6 bases). The CDR3 DNA reads TGTGCCAGCAGTGCGACCAACCGGGGGCAGCAAGCTTTCTTT. It specifies CASSATNRGQQAFF.